The rows below give T cell receptor beta chains drawn from one sample of a study of blood T cell repertoires in COVID-19. Clones were sequenced by immunoSEQ multiplex PCR, and TCRdb holds only the in-frame ones, with some missing. Of 300,000 to 450,000 clones listed, more than 75% were seen once; the top ten hold roughly 0.94%. Material: PBMCs or T cells enriched from blood (not recorded which). All receptors come from a woman in her twenties or thirties who had recovered from COVID-19. CDR3s include the opening cysteine and the closing phenylalanine or tryptophan.

v_call: TRBV19; cdr3_aa: CASSISRGTEAFF
v_call: TRBV2; cdr3_aa: CASSVGQGPYEQYF
v_call: TRBV5-6; cdr3_aa: CASSLRGATQYF
v_call: TRBV6-5; cdr3_aa: CASSYSRGTQYF
v_call: TRBV14; cdr3_aa: CASSNRGPNSPLHF
v_call: TRBV2; cdr3_aa: CASRGLFEAFF
v_call: TRBV5-8; cdr3_aa: CASSWTTGVERNSPLHF
v_call: TRBV7-9; cdr3_aa: CASSPVRGTNYGYTF
v_call: TRBV28; cdr3_aa: CASRRGGTGPFNSPLHF
v_call: TRBV4-3; cdr3_aa: CASSQGQGITGELFF